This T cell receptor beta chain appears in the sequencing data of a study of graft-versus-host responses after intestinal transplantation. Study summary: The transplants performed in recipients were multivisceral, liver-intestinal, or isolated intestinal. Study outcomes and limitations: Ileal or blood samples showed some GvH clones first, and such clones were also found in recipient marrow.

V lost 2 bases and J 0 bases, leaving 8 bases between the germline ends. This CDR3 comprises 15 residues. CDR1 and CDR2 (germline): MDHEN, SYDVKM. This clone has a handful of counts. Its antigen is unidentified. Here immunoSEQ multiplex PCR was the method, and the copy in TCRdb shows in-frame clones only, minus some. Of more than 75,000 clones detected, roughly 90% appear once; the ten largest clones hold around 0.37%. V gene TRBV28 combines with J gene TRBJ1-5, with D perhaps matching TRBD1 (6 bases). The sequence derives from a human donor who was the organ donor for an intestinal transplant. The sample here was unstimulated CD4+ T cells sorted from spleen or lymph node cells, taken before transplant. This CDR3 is CASSLGGASNQPQHF. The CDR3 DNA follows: TGTGCCAGCAGTTTAGGGGGGGCTAGCAATCAGCCCCAGCATTTT.